These 27 T cell receptor beta chains originate from one sample sequenced in a study of shared clonotypes between healthy human individuals. The protocol was immunoSEQ multiplex PCR, while the TCRdb copy is restricted to in-frame clones and leaves out a portion. The sample holds 1,400,000 or so clones; about 98.5% are singletons and the top ten take around 0.33%. Sequenced: naive CD4+ T cells sorted from blood. The subset was: CD45RA+ positively selected. These receptors all stem from a man aged 25-45 years in good health.

On this clone itself: The same CDR3 also results from other DNA sequences found in this sample. This rearrangement joins TRBV29-1 to TRBJ2-7; D gene unclear. Trimming left V 4 bases short and J 0 bases short, with 4 bases between. Germline V gene lookup returns CDR1 SQVTM and CDR2 ANQGSEA. This CDR3 comprises 11 residues. The CDR3 nucleotides read TGCAGCGTTGGGACCTCCTACGAGCAGTACTTC. Protein sequence: CSVGTSYEQYF.

This clone is a singleton in its sample. At the DNA level, this CDR3 is encoded by other sequences in the same sample as well. This rearrangement joins TRBV2 to TRBJ1-2; D is ambiguous. Germline loops: CDR1 SNHLY, CDR2 FYNNEI. This CDR3 has 13 amino acids. The V end was cut by 4 bases, the J end by 2 bases, with 8 bases between. CDR3 in DNA: TGTGCCAGCAGTGCGGGAGGAAACTATGGCTACACCTTC. Translated, it gives CASSAGGNYGYTF.

The CDR3: CASSVGTGAREETQYF. DNA of the CDR3: TGTGCCAGCAGCGTAGGGACAGGGGCGAGGGAAGAGACCCAGTACTTC. The chain is built from TRBV9 and TRBJ2-5; 9 nucleotides align to TRBD1. J gave up 3 bases and V 0 bases, and 6 bases lay outside the gene matches. CDR1 and CDR2 (germline): SGDLS, YYNGEE. This CDR3 has 16 amino acids. Using reference TRBV9 and TRBJ2-5 for the parts outside the CDR3, the full variable domain is DSGVTQTPKHLITATGQRVTLRCSPRSGDLSVYWYQQSLDQGLQFLIQYYNGEERAKGNILERFSAQQFPDLHSELNLSSLELGDSALYFCASSVGTGAREETQYFGPGTRLLVL.

CDR3 nucleotide sequence: TGTGCCAGTTGCGGGACAGGTGAAACCGGGGAGCTGTTTTTT. Protein: CASCGTGETGELFF. V gene TRBV19 combines with J gene TRBJ2-2, with 8 bases fitting TRBD1. The junction had 7 bases not matched to a gene; V was cut back by 8 bases and J by 5 bases. The CDR3 is 14 residues long. CDR1 is LNHDA and CDR2 is SQIVND in the germline V gene (reference sequence).

The genes are TRBV5-6 and TRBJ2-2; TRBD2 matches at 9 bases. CDR1 is SGHDT and CDR2 is YYEEEE in the germline V gene. The CDR3 consists of 15 residues. V gave up 0 bases and J gave up 4 bases; unmatched junction bases: 1. The CDR3: CASSLGGRATGELFF. CDR3 DNA: TGTGCCAGCAGCTTGGGCGGGAGGGCCACCGGGGAGCTGTTTTTT.

V usage is TRBV7-9 and J usage is TRBJ2-7; tentatively, D is TRBD2 (5 bases). The length of the CDR3 is 12 residues. Trimming cost V 6 bases and J 6 bases, with 12 bases left between them. CDR1 is SEHNR and CDR2 is FQNEAQ in the germline V gene (reference sequence). The CDR3 DNA reads as TGTGCCAGCAGTACTAGTCTGGGCGAGCAGTACTTC. It encodes CASSTSLGEQYF.

This rearrangement joins TRBV11-2 to TRBJ2-3; maybe TRBD2 (5 bases). Germline V gene data show CDR1 as SGHAT and CDR2 as FQNNGV. V lost 2 bases and J lost 0, with 18 bases in between. This CDR3 has 18 amino acids. CDR3 DNA: TGTGCCAGCAGCTTATCCTTCGGCATGTTAGCGAGCACAGATACGCAGTATTTT. Translated, it gives CASSLSFGMLASTDTQYF.

CDR3 protein: CSVERPLTEQAFF. CDR3 bases: TGCAGCGTTGAACGCCCTCTTACGGAACAAGCTTTCTTT. The chain uses TRBV29-1 and TRBJ1-1, with D hard to call. This CDR3 is 13 amino acids long. From germline, CDR1 is SQVTM and CDR2 ANQGSEA. V was shortened by 2 bases and J by 9 bases, with 16 bases between the two germline ends. Together with reference TRBV29-1 and TRBJ1-1, the CDR3 gives the full variable domain: SAVISQKPSRDICQRGTSLTIQCQVDSQVTMMFWYRQQPGQSLTLIATANQGSEATYESGFVIDKFPISRPNLTFSTLTVSNMSPEDSSIYLCSVERPLTEQAFFGQGTRLTVV.

The rearrangement uses TRBV30 and TRBJ1-2, with D unresolved. Between the trimmed V and J ends, which lost 0 bases and 4 bases, there was a span of 18 bases. The CDR3 sequence is 16 residues long. From germline, CDR1 is GTSNPN and CDR2 SVGIG (reference sequence). DNA for the CDR3: TGTGCCTGGAGTGTGCCCCTGGGCTGGGTGGGCTATGGCTACACCTTC. This gives the protein CAWSVPLGWVGYGYTF.

With regard to this clone: Within the sample, other DNA sequences also encode this same CDR3. This chain uses TRBV20-1 with TRBJ2-1; D unresolved. The CDR3 spans 11 residues. V was trimmed by 5 bases and J by 7 bases, leaving 9 bases between them. Germline loops: CDR1 DFQATT, CDR2 SNEGSKA (reference sequence). DNA of the CDR3: TGCAGTGCTTCCAACGGTAATGAGCAGTTCTTC. Translating gives CSASNGNEQFF.

The genes are TRBV12-5 and TRBJ1-1, with a possible D match to TRBD1 (6 bases). V lost 6 bases, J lost 12 bases, and 17 bases lay in between. CDR1 and CDR2 from the germline V gene are LGHNT and FRNRAP. CDR3 length: 12 amino acids. Here the CDR3 DNA reads TGTGCTAGTGGCCATGGGGGGGCCCATCCTTTCTTT. Amino acids: CASGHGGAHPFF.

V usage is TRBV9 and J usage is TRBJ2-2, with D uncertain. With 6 bases removed from V and 0 bases from J, the gap between germline ends came to 9 bases. CDR3 length: 14 amino acids. The germline gives CDR1 SGDLS, CDR2 YYNGEE. CDR3 protein: CASTRSPNTGELFF. The CDR3 coding sequence is TGTGCCAGCACCCGGAGCCCGAACACCGGGGAGCTGTTTTTT.

In its sample, this clone was seen once. Other nucleotide sequences from this sample produce the same CDR3. The chain has TRBV2 and TRBJ2-5; D is unresolved. This CDR3 region has 13 residues. Germline assignment: CDR1 SNHLY and CDR2 FYNNEI. V was cut by 1 base and J by 2 bases, with 5 bases left in between. The CDR3 DNA is TGTGCCAGCAGTGAAGGACGGCAAGAGACCCAGTACTTC. This gives the protein CASSEGRQETQYF.

This clone came up once. This chain connects TRBV5-1 to TRBJ2-1, with 14 bases aligning to TRBD2. Trimming cost V 4 bases and J 3 bases; bases outside gene matches: 3. The germline V gene encodes CDR1 SGHRS and CDR2 YFSETQ. This CDR3 is 16 amino acids long. The CDR3 DNA follows: TGCGCCAGCAGCAGACTAGCGGGAGGGAACTACAATGAGCAGTTCTTC. Protein: CASSRLAGGNYNEQFF.

The genes are TRBV28 and TRBJ2-7; weak D call: TRBD2 (6 bases). Germline CDR1 MDHEN, CDR2 SYDVKM. Trimming removed 6 bases at V and 6 bases at J, with 15 bases between. The CDR3 extends over 13 amino acids. The DNA for the CDR3 is TGTGCCAGCAGAGAGGAGGGCCTCCTCGAGCAGTACTTC. It encodes CASREEGLLEQYF.

This chain connects TRBV5-1 to TRBJ2-3; 16 bases agree with TRBD2. V dropped 2 bases and J dropped 2; count of bases not matched to a gene: 2. Germline V gene data show CDR1 as SGHRS and CDR2 as YFSETQ. The CDR3 extends over 17 amino acids. CDR3 amino acids: CASSLGTSGRATDTQYF. The CDR3, as DNA: TGCGCCAGCAGCTTAGGGACTAGCGGGAGGGCCACAGATACGCAGTATTTT.

The CDR3 region is CASSFDEQFF. The CDR3 DNA is TGTGCCAGCAGCTTCGATGAGCAGTTCTTC. The rearrangement uses TRBV7-8 and TRBJ2-1; D is undetermined. Trimming removed 3 bases at V and 8 bases at J, with 2 bases between. CDR1 and CDR2 from the germline V gene are SGHVS and FQNEAQ. The length of the CDR3 is 10 residues.

V gene TRBV5-6 combines with J gene TRBJ2-7; D not resolved. The germline V and J ends were trimmed by 1 base and 0 bases, with 5 bases remaining between them. CDR3 length: 13 amino acids. Germline V CDR1 and CDR2: SGHDT, YYEEEE. The CDR3, as DNA: TGTGCCAGCAGCTTGAGGCCCTCCTACGAGCAGTACTTC. It specifies CASSLRPSYEQYF. Supplemented by reference TRBV5-6 and TRBJ2-7, the full variable domain reads DAGVTQSPTHLIKTRGQQVTLRCSPKSGHDTVSWYQQALGQGPQFIFQYYEEEERQRGNFPDRFSGHQFPNYSSELNVNALLLGDSALYLCASSLRPSYEQYFGPGTRLTVT.

CDR3 nucleotides: TGCGCCAGCAGTGATTCTGCGGGTGCCACAGATACGCAGTATTTT. Its protein product is CASSDSAGATDTQYF. The chain uses TRBV10-1 and TRBJ2-3, with D perhaps TRBD2 (5 bases). Trimming shortened V by 3 bases and J by 2 bases, and 12 bases separated the two germline ends. This CDR3 contains 15 residues. Germline CDR1 WNHNN, CDR2 SYGVQD (reference sequence).

The chain recombines TRBV7-2 with TRBJ2-1; D may be TRBD2 (5 bases). This CDR3 has 16 residues. V lost 1 base, J lost 0 bases, and 10 bases lay in between. Germline-derived CDR1 and CDR2 are SGHTA and FQGNSA. The CDR3 loop reads CASSLVGSSSYNEQFF. The CDR3 DNA sequence: TGTGCCAGCAGCTTAGTGGGGAGCAGCTCCTACAATGAGCAGTTCTTC.

This chain joins TRBV28 and TRBJ2-3, with 7 bases aligning to TRBD2. This CDR3 comprises 15 residues. V trimming: 4 bases; J trimming: 4 bases; junction bases outside the gene matches: 8. CDR1 MDHEN and CDR2 SYDVKM come from the germline V gene. DNA for the CDR3: TGTGCCAGCAGTTCCGCGGGAGAATCCCCAGATACGCAGTATTTT. It translates to CASSSAGESPDTQYF.

The chain recombines TRBV18 with TRBJ2-7; the match to TRBD1 covers 8 bases. The CDR3 loop spans 16 amino acids. The trim removed 3 bases at V and 0 bases at J, leaving 7 bases unmatched. Looked up from germline, CDR1 is KGHSH and CDR2 is LQKENI. In DNA, the CDR3 is TGTGCCAGCTCACCGGTGTTTGGACAGGGCTCCTACGAGCAGTACTTC. Protein sequence: CASSPVFGQGSYEQYF.

The V gene is TRBV5-4, the J gene TRBJ2-1, with 7 bases identical to TRBD2. V lost 2 bases, J lost 5 bases, and 7 bases stayed unmatched. The CDR3 runs 15 residues. Germline values: CDR1 SGHNT, CDR2 YYREEE (reference sequence). The CDR3 nucleotides read TGTGCCAGCAGCTTTTTGGCTAGCGGTAACAATGAGCAGTTCTTC. Translated, it gives CASSFLASGNNEQFF.

This clone was recorded only once. The chain is built from TRBV2 and TRBJ1-5, with a tentative D call TRBD1 (5 bases). The germline CDR1 and CDR2 sequences are SNHLY and FYNNEI. The CDR3 consists of 15 residues. The V gene lost 7 bases and the J gene lost 4 bases, with 17 bases spanning the gap. The CDR3 is CASMRESGGNQPQHF. The CDR3 DNA follows: TGTGCCAGCATGAGGGAGAGCGGGGGAAATCAGCCCCAGCATTTT.

The rearrangement uses TRBV15 and TRBJ2-3; D unclear. The CDR3 spans 14 residues. Trimming cost V 1 base and J 2 bases, with 7 bases left between them. CDR1 and CDR2 from the germline V gene are LNHNV and YYDKDF (reference sequence). CDR3 nucleotides: TGTGCCACCAGCAGAGCTGTCTTCACAGATACGCAGTATTTT. Translated, it gives CATSRAVFTDTQYF. The full variable domain, with the rest looked up from reference TRBV15 and TRBJ2-3, is DAMVIQNPRYQVTQFGKPVTLSCSQTLNHNVMYWYQQKSSQAPKLLFHYYDKDFNNEADTPDNFQSRRPNTSFCFLDIRSPGLGDTAMYLCATSRAVFTDTQYFGPGTRLTVL.

This rearrangement joins TRBV10-1 to TRBJ2-7; D might be TRBD2 (5 bases). Germline V gives CDR1 WNHNN, CDR2 SYGVQD (reference sequence). The ends were cut back, 5 bases at V and 6 bases at J, with 26 bases in the middle. The CDR3 has 17 residues. CDR3 in DNA: TGCGCCAGCAGTCCCCACGCGGGCGGTCGGAAAGCAGCCGAGCAGTACTTC. It codes for CASSPHAGGRKAAEQYF.

V is TRBV30 and J is TRBJ2-1; TRBD1 agrees at 7 bases. Germline values: CDR1 GTSNPN, CDR2 SVGIG (reference sequence). The CDR3 is made up of 12 amino acids. V dropped 6 bases and J dropped 5; count of bases not matched to a gene: 4. CDR3 protein: CACRDRNNEQFF. CDR3 coding DNA: TGTGCCTGCCGGGACAGAAACAATGAGCAGTTCTTC.